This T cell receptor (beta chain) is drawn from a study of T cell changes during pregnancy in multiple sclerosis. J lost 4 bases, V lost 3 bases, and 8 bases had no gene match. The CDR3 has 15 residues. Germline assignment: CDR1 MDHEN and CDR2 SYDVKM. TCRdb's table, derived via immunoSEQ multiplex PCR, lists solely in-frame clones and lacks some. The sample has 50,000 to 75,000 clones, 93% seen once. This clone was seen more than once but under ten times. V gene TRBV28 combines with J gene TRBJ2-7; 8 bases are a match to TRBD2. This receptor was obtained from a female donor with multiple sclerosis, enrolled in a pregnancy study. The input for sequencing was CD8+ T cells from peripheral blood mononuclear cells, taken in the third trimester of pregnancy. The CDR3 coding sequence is TGTGCCAGCAGTTTGTTAGCGGGGAAGGGATACGAGCAGTACTTC. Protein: CASSLLAGKGYEQYF.